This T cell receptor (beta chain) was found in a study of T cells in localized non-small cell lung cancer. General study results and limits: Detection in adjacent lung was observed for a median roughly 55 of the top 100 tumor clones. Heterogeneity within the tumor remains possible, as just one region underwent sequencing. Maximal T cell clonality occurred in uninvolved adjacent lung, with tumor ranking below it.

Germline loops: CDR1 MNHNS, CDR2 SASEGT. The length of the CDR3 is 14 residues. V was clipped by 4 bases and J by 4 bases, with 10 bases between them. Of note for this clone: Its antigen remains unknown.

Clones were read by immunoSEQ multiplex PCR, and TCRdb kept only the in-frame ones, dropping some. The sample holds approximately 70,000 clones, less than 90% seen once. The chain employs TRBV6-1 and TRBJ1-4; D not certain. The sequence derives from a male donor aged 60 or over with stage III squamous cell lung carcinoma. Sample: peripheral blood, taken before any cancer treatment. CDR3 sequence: CASSGYGDNEKLFF. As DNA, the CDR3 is TGTGCCAGCAGTGGATACGGGGATAATGAAAAACTGTTTTTT.